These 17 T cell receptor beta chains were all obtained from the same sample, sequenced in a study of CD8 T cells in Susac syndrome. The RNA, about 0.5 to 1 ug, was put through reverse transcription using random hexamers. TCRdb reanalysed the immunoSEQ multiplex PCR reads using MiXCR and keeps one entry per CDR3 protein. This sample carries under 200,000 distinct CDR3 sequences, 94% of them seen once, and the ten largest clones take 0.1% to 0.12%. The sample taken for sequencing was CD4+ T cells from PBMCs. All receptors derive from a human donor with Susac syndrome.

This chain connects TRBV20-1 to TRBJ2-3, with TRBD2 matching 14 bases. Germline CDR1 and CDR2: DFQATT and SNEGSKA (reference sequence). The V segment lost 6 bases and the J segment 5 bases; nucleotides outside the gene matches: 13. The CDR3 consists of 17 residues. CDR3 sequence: CSAPRGETSGGGDTQYF. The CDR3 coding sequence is TGCAGTGCCCCGAGAGGGGAGACTAGCGGGGGGGGAGATACGCAGTATTTT.

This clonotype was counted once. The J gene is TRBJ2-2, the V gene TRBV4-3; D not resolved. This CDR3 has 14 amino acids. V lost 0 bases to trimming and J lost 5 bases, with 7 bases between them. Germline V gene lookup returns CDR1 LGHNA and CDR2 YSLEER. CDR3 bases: TGCGCCAGCAGCCAAGATATTATGACCGGGGAGCTGTTTTTT. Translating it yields CASSQDIMTGELFF.

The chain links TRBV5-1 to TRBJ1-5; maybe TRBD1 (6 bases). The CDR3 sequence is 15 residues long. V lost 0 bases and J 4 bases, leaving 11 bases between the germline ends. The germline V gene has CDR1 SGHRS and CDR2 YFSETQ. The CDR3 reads CASSLGQAANQPQHF. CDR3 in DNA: TGCGCCAGCAGCTTGGGACAGGCGGCAAATCAGCCCCAGCATTTT.

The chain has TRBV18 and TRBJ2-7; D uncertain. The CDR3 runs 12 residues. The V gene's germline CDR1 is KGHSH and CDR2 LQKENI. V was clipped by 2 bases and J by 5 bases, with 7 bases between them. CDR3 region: CASSPARDEQYF. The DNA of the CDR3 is TGTGCCAGCTCACCAGCCCGGGACGAGCAGTACTTC.

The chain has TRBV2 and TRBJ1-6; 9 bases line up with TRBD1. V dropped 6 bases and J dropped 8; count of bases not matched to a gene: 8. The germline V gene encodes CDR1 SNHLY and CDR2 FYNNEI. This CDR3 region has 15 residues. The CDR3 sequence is CASRILTGGDSPLHF. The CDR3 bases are TGTGCCAGCAGAATCTTAACAGGGGGCGATTCACCCCTCCACTTT.

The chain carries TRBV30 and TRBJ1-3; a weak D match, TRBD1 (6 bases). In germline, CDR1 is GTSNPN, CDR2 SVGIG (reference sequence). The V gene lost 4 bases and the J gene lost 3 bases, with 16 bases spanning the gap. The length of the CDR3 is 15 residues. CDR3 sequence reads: CAWTPGTFYGNTIYF. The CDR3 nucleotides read TGTGCCTGGACCCCCGGGACATTCTATGGAAACACCATATATTTT. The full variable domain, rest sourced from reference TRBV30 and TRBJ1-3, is SQTIHQWPATLVQPVGSPLSLECTVEGTSNPNLYWYRQAAGRGLQLLFYSVGIGQISSEVPQNLSASRPQDRQFILSSKKLLLSDSGFYLCAWTPGTFYGNTIYFGEGSWLTVV.

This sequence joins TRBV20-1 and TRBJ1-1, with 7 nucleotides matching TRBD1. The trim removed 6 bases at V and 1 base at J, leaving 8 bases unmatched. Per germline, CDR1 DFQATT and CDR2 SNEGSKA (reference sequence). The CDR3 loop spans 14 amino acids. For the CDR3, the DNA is TGCAGTGCGCCAGACAGGGTTCGGAACACTGAAGCTTTCTTT. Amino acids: CSAPDRVRNTEAFF.

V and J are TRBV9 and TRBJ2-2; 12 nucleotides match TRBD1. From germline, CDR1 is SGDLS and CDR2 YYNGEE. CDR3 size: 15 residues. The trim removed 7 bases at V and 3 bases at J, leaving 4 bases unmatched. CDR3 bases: TGTGCCAGCGGGACAGGGGGCGCCGACACCGGGGAGCTGTTTTTT. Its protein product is CASGTGGADTGELFF.

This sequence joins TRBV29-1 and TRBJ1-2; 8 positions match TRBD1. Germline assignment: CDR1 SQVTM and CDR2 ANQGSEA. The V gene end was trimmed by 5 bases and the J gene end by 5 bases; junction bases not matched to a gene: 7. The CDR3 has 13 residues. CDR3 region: CSVRQGLNYGYTF. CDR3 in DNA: TGCAGCGTTAGACAGGGGCTTAATTATGGCTACACCTTC.

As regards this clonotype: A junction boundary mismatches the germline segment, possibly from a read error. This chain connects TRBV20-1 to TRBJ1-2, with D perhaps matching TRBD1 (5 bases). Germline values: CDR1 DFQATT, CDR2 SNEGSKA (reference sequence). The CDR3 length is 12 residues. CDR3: CSRGRANYGYTF. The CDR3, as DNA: TGTAGTAGGGGTCGGGCTAACTATGGCTACACCTTC.

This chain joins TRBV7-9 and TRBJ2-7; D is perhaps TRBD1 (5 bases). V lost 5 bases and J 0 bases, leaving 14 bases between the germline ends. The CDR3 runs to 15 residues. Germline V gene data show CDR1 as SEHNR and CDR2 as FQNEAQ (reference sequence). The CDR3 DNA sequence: TGTGCCAGCAGCAAAGACAGCATGAGCTCCTACGAGCAGTACTTC. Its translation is CASSKDSMSSYEQYF.

CDR3 amino acids: CASSQSVWTYEQYF. The CDR3 region has the DNA TGTGCCAGCAGCCAATCAGTTTGGACCTACGAGCAGTACTTC. J is TRBJ2-7 and V is TRBV6-5; D remains unclear. Trimming took off 6 bases at V and 2 bases at J, with 14 bases between the two ends. The CDR3 is made up of 14 amino acids. Germline V gene sequence: CDR1 MNHEY, CDR2 SVGAGI.

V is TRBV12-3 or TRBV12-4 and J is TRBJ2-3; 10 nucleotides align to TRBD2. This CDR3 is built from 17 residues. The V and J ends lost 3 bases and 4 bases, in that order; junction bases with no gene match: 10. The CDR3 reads CASSLGLSGGSSDTQYF. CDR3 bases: TGTGCCAGCAGTTTGGGGCTTAGCGGGGGGTCCTCAGATACGCAGTATTTT.

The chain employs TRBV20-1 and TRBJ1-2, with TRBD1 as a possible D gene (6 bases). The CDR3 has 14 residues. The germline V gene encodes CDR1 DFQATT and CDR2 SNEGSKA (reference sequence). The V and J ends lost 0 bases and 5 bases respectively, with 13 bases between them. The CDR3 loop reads CSARDAGADYGYTF. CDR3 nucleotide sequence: TGCAGTGCTAGAGATGCAGGGGCAGATTATGGCTACACCTTC.

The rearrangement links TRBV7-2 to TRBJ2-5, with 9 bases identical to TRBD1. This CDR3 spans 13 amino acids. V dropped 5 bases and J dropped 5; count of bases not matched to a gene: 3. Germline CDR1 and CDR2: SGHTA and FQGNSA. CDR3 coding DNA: TGTGCCAGCAGCCGGGACAGGGATGAGACCCAGTACTTC. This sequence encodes CASSRDRDETQYF.

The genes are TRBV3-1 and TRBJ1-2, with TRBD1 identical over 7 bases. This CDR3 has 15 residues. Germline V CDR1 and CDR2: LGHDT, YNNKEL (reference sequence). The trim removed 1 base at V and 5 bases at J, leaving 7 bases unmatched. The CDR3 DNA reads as TGTGCCAGCAGCCAAGGGGACAGTGTTGGGTATGGCTACACCTTC. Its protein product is CASSQGDSVGYGYTF.

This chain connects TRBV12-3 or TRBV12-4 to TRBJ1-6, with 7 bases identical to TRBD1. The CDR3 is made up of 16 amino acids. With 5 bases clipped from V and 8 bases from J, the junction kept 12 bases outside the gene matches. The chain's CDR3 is CASSLAGGRGYSPLHF. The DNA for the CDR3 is TGTGCCAGCAGTCTGGCCGGTGGCAGGGGGTATTCACCCCTCCACTTT.